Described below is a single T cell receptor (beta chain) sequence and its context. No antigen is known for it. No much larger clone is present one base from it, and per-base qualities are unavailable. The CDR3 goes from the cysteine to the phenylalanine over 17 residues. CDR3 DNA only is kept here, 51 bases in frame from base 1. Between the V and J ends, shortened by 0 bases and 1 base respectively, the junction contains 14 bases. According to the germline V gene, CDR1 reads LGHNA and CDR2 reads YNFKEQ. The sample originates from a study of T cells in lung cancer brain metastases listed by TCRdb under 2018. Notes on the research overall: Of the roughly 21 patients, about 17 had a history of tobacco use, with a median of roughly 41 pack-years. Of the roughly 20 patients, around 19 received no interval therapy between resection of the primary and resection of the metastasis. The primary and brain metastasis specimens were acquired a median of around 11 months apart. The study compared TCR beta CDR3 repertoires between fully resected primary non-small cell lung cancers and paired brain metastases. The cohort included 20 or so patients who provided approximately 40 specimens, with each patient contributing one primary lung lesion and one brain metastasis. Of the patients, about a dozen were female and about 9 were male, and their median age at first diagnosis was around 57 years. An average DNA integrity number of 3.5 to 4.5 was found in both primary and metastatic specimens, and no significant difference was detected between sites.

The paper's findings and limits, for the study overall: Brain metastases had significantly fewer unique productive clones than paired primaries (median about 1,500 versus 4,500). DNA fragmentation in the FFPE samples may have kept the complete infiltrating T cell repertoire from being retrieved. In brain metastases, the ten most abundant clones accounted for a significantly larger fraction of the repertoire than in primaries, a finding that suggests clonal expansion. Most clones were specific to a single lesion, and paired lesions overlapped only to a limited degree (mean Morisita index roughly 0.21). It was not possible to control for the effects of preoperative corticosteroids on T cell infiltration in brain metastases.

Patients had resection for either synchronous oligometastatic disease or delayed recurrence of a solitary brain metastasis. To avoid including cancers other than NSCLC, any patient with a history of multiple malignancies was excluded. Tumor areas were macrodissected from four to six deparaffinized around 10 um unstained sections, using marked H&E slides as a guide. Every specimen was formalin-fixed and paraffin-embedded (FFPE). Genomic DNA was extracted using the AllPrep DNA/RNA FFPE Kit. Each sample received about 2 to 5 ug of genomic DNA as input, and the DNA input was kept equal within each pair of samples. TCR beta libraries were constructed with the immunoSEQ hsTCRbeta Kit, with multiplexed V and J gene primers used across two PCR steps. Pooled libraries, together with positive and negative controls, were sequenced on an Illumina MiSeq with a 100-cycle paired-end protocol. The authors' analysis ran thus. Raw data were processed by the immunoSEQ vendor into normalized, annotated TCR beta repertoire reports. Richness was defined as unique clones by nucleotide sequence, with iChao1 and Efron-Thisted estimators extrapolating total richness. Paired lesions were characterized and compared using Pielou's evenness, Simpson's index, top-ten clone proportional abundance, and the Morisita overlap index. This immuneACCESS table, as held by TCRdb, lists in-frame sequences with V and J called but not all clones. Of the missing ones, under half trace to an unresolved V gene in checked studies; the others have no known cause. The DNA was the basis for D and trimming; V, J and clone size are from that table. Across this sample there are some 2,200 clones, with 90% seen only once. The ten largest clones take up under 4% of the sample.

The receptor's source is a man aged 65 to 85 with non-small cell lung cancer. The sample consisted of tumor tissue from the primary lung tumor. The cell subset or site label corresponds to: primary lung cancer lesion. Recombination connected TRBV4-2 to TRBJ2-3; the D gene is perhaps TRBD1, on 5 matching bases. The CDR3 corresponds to CASSQDISGAGTDTQYF. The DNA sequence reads TGTGCCAGCAGCCAAGATATCAGTGGGGCCGGCACAGATACGCAGTATTTT.